This T cell receptor (beta chain) was found in a study of siplizumab effects on memory and regulatory T cells. Study conclusions and caveats: Naive T cells appeared more diverse than memory cells and seemed to be major alloresponse contributors. A small minority of alloreactive clones were mapped to unstimulated subsets. Tregs proliferating in siplizumab cultures lacked confirmation of their suppressive function.

The assay looked at 100,000 or so TCR templates in each sample. The protocol was immunoSEQ multiplex PCR, while the TCRdb copy is restricted to in-frame clones and leaves out a portion. The repertoire holds 100,000 to 120,000 clones, about nine tenths seen once, with roughly 1.4% in the top ten. This CDR3 comprises 14 residues. Trimming took 2 bases from V and 12 from J, leaving 16 bases between them. From germline, CDR1 is LNHDA and CDR2 SQIVND (reference sequence). Points on this clone: Antigen unknown.

The V and J genes are TRBV19 and TRBJ1-4; D uncertain. This receptor was identified in a human donor in good health. The source material was CD4+ T cells sorted from blood. CDR3 region: CASSIQALGNQLFF. In DNA form, the CDR3 reads TGTGCCAGTAGTATACAGGCACTGGGGAATCAACTGTTTTTT.